The next 28 T cell receptor beta chains were all read from a single sample in a study of radiation and T cells in renal cell carcinoma. Sequenced by immunoSEQ multiplex PCR; TCRdb stores in-frame clones only, minus some. The table shows approximately 29,000 clones, with about 85% occurring only once. Time point here: blood 4 weeks post-SBRT, at nephrectomy. Treatment given: 15 Gy SBRT to primary tumor, nephrectomy 4 weeks later. This specimen consisted of blood, obtained from a patient whose treatment included radiotherapy and nephrectomy. The receptors come from a man aged 55 to 70 with renal cell carcinoma.

The V and J genes are TRBV6-1 and TRBJ1-2, with D unresolved. The ends were cut back, 0 bases at V and 1 base at J, with 6 bases in the middle. The CDR3 totals 14 residues. Germline values: CDR1 MNHNS, CDR2 SASEGT. CDR3 loop: CASSEALINYGYTF. The CDR3 DNA follows: TGTGCCAGCAGTGAAGCTCTGATTAACTATGGCTACACCTTC.

The chain has TRBV30 and TRBJ2-3, with D tentatively TRBD2 (5 bases). Trimming pared 4 bases from V and 4 bases from J, leaving 6 bases between. The length of the CDR3 is 11 residues. Germline lookup yields CDR1 GTSNPN and CDR2 SVGIG (reference sequence). The CDR3 bases are TGTGCCTGGATGGAGGCAGATACGCAGTATTTT. As protein: CAWMEADTQYF.

V gene TRBV7-2 combines with J gene TRBJ2-1, with 10 bases matching TRBD2. The CDR3 consists of 14 residues. Germline-derived CDR1 and CDR2 are SGHTA and FQGNSA. The ends lost 8 bases at V and 2 bases at J; junction bases unmatched: 3. As DNA, the CDR3 is TGTGCCAGCGCCACTAGCGGGGCCTACAATGAGCAGTTCTTC. It translates to CASATSGAYNEQFF.

This clone appeared once. CDR3 DNA: TGCGCCAGCACCGCGAGGGGGATCAATGAGCAGTTCTTC. Translated, it gives CASTARGINEQFF. The genes are TRBV5-1 and TRBJ2-1; TRBD1 might be the D (6 bases). This CDR3 has 13 residues. The V and J ends lost 6 bases and 6 bases respectively, with 13 bases between them. Per germline, CDR1 SGHRS and CDR2 YFSETQ.

The gene calls are TRBV5-1 and TRBJ2-1; 8 bases are shared with TRBD1. V shed 3 bases and J 3 bases; nucleotides not matched to a gene: 5. Germline CDR1 reads SGHRS; CDR2 reads YFSETQ. The CDR3 is made up of 15 amino acids. CDR3 DNA: TGCGCCAGCAGCTCGGGACAGGCCGACTACAATGAGCAGTTCTTC. This gives the protein CASSSGQADYNEQFF.

This clone was detected a few times. The V and J genes are TRBV7-2 and TRBJ1-2; 7 bases map to TRBD1. CDR1 is SGHTA, CDR2 FQGNSA, per germline. The V segment lost 5 bases and the J segment 4 bases; nucleotides outside the gene matches: 1. The CDR3 extends over 12 amino acids. The CDR3 sequence is CASSGTVYGYTF. The CDR3 region has the DNA TGTGCCAGCAGCGGGACAGTCTATGGCTACACCTTC.

The chain has TRBV18 and TRBJ1-3, with a weak D call TRBD1 (6 bases). This CDR3 is built from 17 residues. The ends were cut back, 3 bases at V and 2 bases at J, with 17 bases in the middle. Germline lookup yields CDR1 KGHSH and CDR2 LQKENI. CDR3: CASSPTRVSGAGNTIYF. The CDR3 nucleotides are TGTGCCAGCTCACCCACGAGGGTATCAGGGGCTGGAAACACCATATATTTT.

DNA of the CDR3: TGCAGCGTTCCGGGACTAGGCGTAGACGAGCAGTACTTC. Translation gives CSVPGLGVDEQYF. V gene TRBV29-1 combines with J gene TRBJ2-7; TRBD2 matches 8 bases. CDR3 size: 13 residues. Unmatched junction bases numbered 8, after V lost 5 bases and J lost 5 bases. CDR1 is SQVTM and CDR2 is ANQGSEA in the germline V gene.

This chain uses TRBV6-5 with TRBJ2-3; the D gene is possibly TRBD1 (5 bases). Germline-derived CDR1 and CDR2 are MNHEY and SVGAGI. The ends were cut back, 8 bases at V and 1 base at J, with 16 bases in the middle. The CDR3 is 15 amino acids. The CDR3 coding sequence is TGTGCCAGCGGGGCCCGCGCCGAAGGCACAGATACGCAGTATTTT. Translating it yields CASGARAEGTDTQYF.

V and J are TRBV15 and TRBJ2-1; D is possibly TRBD1 or TRBD2 (5 bases each). The CDR3 sequence is 14 residues long. Trimming left V 2 bases short and J 5 bases short, with 10 bases between. In germline, CDR1 is LNHNV, CDR2 YYDKDF (reference sequence). The CDR3 nucleotides are TGTGCCACCAGCAGATACCGGGACGACAATGAGCAGTTCTTC. Encoded protein: CATSRYRDDNEQFF.

Only a few counts were recorded for this clone. V and J are TRBV6-5 and TRBJ1-2; D not resolved. The germline CDR1 and CDR2 sequences are MNHEY and SVGAGI. The CDR3 runs 13 residues. Trimming pared 8 bases from V and 8 bases from J, leaving 18 bases between. CDR3 amino acids: CASGPSVRGGYTF. The CDR3 bases are TGTGCCAGCGGGCCCTCCGTCCGAGGCGGCTACACCTTC.

The chain uses TRBV7-9 and TRBJ1-1; weak D call: TRBD1 (6 bases). V was clipped by 5 bases and J by 4 bases, with 20 bases between them. The CDR3 consists of 16 residues. Per the germline V gene, CDR1 is SEHNR and CDR2 is FQNEAQ (reference sequence). CDR3 bases: TGTGCCAGCAGCCCCCGTGGGAACAGGGAAATCACTGAAGCTTTCTTT. Amino acids: CASSPRGNREITEAFF.

The genes are TRBV2 and TRBJ2-7; D unclear. The CDR3 runs to 14 residues. Trimming removed 3 bases from V and 3 bases from J, with 12 bases in between. Germline V CDR1 and CDR2: SNHLY, FYNNEI. CDR3 DNA sequence: TGTGCCAGCAGTGACCCCTGGATGAACTACGAGCAGTACTTC. Translating gives CASSDPWMNYEQYF.

The CDR3: CASSPKSGWSTEAFF. The CDR3 DNA sequence: TGTGCCAGCAGCCCGAAGTCGGGATGGAGCACTGAAGCTTTCTTT. V usage is TRBV5-4 and J usage is TRBJ1-1; D unresolved. Deletions cut 4 bases from V and 4 bases from J, with 17 bases between. Per germline, CDR1 SGHNT and CDR2 YYREEE (reference sequence). This CDR3 contains 15 residues.

The chain has TRBV7-6 and TRBJ2-5, with D perhaps TRBD1 (5 bases). The CDR3 is 13 amino acids. V was pared by 1 base and J by 5 bases, with 8 bases between. Germline values: CDR1 SGHVS, CDR2 FNYEAQ. The CDR3 protein is CASSLDRGETQYF. CDR3 in DNA: TGTGCCAGCAGCTTAGATAGGGGCGAGACCCAGTACTTC.

The rearrangement joins TRBV9 to TRBJ1-2; 10 bases align to TRBD1. This CDR3 comprises 15 residues. V gave up 4 bases and J gave up 5 bases; unmatched junction bases: 8. Germline V lookup: CDR1 SGDLS, CDR2 YYNGEE. The CDR3 DNA reads TGTGCCAGCAGCCTCCGGACAGGGGGAGGTTATGGCTACACCTTC. It yields the protein CASSLRTGGGYGYTF.

This clone qualifies as large. The chain links TRBV5-5 to TRBJ2-3; TRBD2 might be the D (5 bases). CDR1 and CDR2 from the germline V gene are SGHKS and YYEKEE (reference sequence). Trimming pared 5 bases from V and 2 bases from J, leaving 12 bases between. The CDR3 extends over 14 amino acids. The CDR3 DNA sequence: TGTGCCAGCAGTCGGGGATTGTACACAGATACGCAGTATTTT. This translates into CASSRGLYTDTQYF.

The chain links TRBV5-4 to TRBJ1-3, with D uncertain. The CDR3 runs 14 residues. Germline V gives CDR1 SGHNT, CDR2 YYREEE (reference sequence). V was clipped by 3 bases and J by 4 bases, with 11 bases between them. The CDR3 region has the DNA TGTGCCAGCAGCTCCCGGACGGGAGGAAACACCATATATTTT. It is translated as CASSSRTGGNTIYF.

This rearrangement joins TRBV5-1 to TRBJ1-3; TRBD1 matches at 7 bases. CDR3 length: 14 amino acids. J was trimmed by 5 bases and V by 4 bases; bases with no gene match: 6. The germline V gene has CDR1 SGHRS and CDR2 YFSETQ. The CDR3 sequence is CASSPGQPRNTIYF. The DNA for the CDR3 is TGCGCCAGCAGCCCGGGACAGCCGAGAAACACCATATATTTT.

The chain uses TRBV30 and TRBJ2-3; 8 bases map to TRBD2. The CDR3 has 16 amino acids. With V trimmed by 0 bases and J by 1 base, 6 bases remained unmatched. The germline gives CDR1 GTSNPN, CDR2 SVGIG (reference sequence). The CDR3 DNA reads as TGTGCCTGGAGTGTACCCAGCGGGAGTGGCACAGATACGCAGTATTTT. Protein sequence: CAWSVPSGSGTDTQYF.

The rearrangement joins TRBV12-5 to TRBJ2-1, with D possibly being TRBD2 (5 bases). The CDR3 spans 14 residues. Trimming cost V 2 bases and J 8 bases, with 13 bases left between them. CDR1 and CDR2 from the germline V gene are LGHNT and FRNRAP. The CDR3 loop is CASGLPPSRDEQFF. CDR3 sequence (DNA): TGTGCTAGTGGTTTGCCCCCTAGCAGAGATGAGCAGTTCTTC. Filled out from reference TRBV12-5 and TRBJ2-1, the complete variable domain reads DARVTQTPRHKVTEMGQEVTMRCQPILGHNTVFWYRQTMMQGLELLAYFRNRAPLDDSGMPKDRFSAEMPDATLATLKIQPSEPRDSAVYFCASGLPPSRDEQFFGPGTRLTVL.

This clone was picked up a small number of times. V gene TRBV5-6 combines with J gene TRBJ1-1; D not resolved. The CDR3 runs to 11 residues. The V end lost 4 bases, the J end lost 7 bases, and 8 bases lay between the germline ends. The germline gives CDR1 SGHDT, CDR2 YYEEEE. CDR3 DNA sequence: TGTGCCAGCAGCCTGAGGTTTGAAGCTTTCTTT. Translating gives CASSLRFEAFF.

J is TRBJ2-1 and V is TRBV5-6; D unclear. The CDR3 consists of 14 residues. V was shortened by 4 bases and J by 5 bases, with 13 bases between the two germline ends. Germline-derived CDR1 and CDR2 are SGHDT and YYEEEE. The CDR3 loop is CASSRLTVNNEQFF. DNA for the CDR3: TGTGCCAGCAGCCGCCTTACAGTAAACAATGAGCAGTTCTTC.

The chain is built from TRBV27 and TRBJ1-5; 7 bases fit TRBD1. The germline V gene encodes CDR1 MNHEY and CDR2 SMNVEV (reference sequence). V lost 5 bases, J lost 0 bases, and 16 bases stayed unmatched. The length of the CDR3 is 19 residues. The CDR3 is CASSPIRQGTVYSNQPQHF. For the CDR3, the DNA is TGTGCCAGCAGTCCGATCCGACAGGGTACGGTTTATAGCAATCAGCCCCAGCATTTT.

This chain connects TRBV5-1 to TRBJ1-6; D remains unclear. The CDR3 totals 13 residues. Germline V gene sequence: CDR1 SGHRS, CDR2 YFSETQ. Trimming took 7 bases from V and 0 from J, leaving 5 bases between them. The CDR3 spells CASRPSYNSPLHF. CDR3 nucleotide sequence: TGCGCCAGCCGTCCCTCCTATAATTCACCCCTCCACTTT.

This chain uses TRBV9 with TRBJ2-5; D is uncertain. Germline-derived CDR1 and CDR2 are SGDLS and YYNGEE. Trimming removed 0 bases at V and 0 bases at J, with 9 bases between. This CDR3 comprises 15 residues. CDR3 nucleotide sequence: TGTGCCAGCAGCGTAGCTTCAGCGTACCAAGAGACCCAGTACTTC. Its translation is CASSVASAYQETQYF.

This clone was detected once. J is TRBJ1-6 and V is TRBV19, with 7 bases fitting TRBD1. The CDR3 contains 15 residues. Germline-derived CDR1 and CDR2 are LNHDA and SQIVND (reference sequence). V was clipped by 5 bases and J by 10 bases; unmatched bases: 11. The CDR3 sequence: CASSPAQGGASPLHF. CDR3 nucleotides: TGTGCCAGTAGTCCTGCCCAGGGGGGTGCGTCACCCCTCCACTTT.

The V and J genes are TRBV4-3 and TRBJ2-1, with 7 bases that match TRBD2. With V trimmed by 0 bases and J by 7 bases, 6 bases remained unmatched. The CDR3 runs to 15 residues. Germline-derived CDR1 and CDR2 are LGHNA and YSLEER. In DNA, the CDR3 is TGCGCCAGCAGCCAAGAAGGTCAGCGGGGTAATGAGCAGTTCTTC. Residues: CASSQEGQRGNEQFF.